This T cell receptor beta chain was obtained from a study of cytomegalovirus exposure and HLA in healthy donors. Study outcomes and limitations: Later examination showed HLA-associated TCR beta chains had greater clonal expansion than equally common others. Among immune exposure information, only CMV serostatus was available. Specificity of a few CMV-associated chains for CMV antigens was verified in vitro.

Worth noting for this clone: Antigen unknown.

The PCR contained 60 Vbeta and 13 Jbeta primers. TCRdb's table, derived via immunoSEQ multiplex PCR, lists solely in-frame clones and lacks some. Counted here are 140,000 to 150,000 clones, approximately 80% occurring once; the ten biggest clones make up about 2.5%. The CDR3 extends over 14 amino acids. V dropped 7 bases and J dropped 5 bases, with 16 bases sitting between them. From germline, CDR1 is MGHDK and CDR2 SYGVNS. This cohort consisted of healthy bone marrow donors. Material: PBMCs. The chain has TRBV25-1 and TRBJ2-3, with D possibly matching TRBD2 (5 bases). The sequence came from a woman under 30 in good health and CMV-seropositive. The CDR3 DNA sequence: TGTGCCAGCACTTCGTCCGGGGTAGGAGATACGCAGTATTTT. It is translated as CASTSSGVGDTQYF.